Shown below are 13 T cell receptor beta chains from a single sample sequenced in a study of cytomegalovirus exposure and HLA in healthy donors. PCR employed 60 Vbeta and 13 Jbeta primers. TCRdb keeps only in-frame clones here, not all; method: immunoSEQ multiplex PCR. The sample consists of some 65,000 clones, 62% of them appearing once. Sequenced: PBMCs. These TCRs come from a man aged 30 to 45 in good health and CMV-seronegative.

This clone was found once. The CDR3 nucleotides are TGTGCCTGGAGGCCGGACTCACTCGGAAACACCATATATTTT. Translating gives CAWRPDSLGNTIYF. The rearrangement links TRBV30 to TRBJ1-3; D is ambiguous. V was trimmed by 3 bases and J by 4 bases, leaving 13 bases between them. The CDR3 length is 14 residues. Germline CDR1 and CDR2: GTSNPN and SVGIG (reference sequence).

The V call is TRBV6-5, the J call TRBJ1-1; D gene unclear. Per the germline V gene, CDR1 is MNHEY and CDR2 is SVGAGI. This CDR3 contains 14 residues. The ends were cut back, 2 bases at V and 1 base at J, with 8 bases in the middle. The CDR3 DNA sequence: TGTGCCAGCAGTTACGGGCCCGAGAACACTGAAGCTTTCTTT. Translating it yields CASSYGPENTEAFF.

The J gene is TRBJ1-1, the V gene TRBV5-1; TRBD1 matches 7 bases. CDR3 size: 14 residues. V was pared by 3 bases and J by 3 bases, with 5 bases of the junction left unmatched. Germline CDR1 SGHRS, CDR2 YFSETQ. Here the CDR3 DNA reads TGCGCCAGCAGCTGGGACAGATCGTACACTGAAGCTTTCTTT. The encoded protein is CASSWDRSYTEAFF.

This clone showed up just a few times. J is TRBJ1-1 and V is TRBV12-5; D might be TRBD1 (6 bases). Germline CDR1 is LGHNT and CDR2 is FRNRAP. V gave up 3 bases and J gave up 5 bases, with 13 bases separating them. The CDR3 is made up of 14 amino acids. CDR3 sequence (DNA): TGTGCTAGTGGTTTCAGGGGCGACACGACTGAAGCTTTCTTT. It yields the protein CASGFRGDTTEAFF.

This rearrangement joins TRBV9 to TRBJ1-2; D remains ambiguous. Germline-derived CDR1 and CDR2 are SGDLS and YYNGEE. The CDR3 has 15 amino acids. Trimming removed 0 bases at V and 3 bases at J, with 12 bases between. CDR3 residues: CASSVGSGPHYGYTF. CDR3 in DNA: TGTGCCAGCAGCGTAGGTTCTGGGCCACACTATGGCTACACCTTC.

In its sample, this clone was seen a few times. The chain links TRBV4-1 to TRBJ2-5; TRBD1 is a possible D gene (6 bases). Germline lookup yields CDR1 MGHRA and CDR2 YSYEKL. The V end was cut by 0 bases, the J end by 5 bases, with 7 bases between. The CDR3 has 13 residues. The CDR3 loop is CASSQDRGETQYF. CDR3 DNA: TGCGCCAGCAGCCAAGATAGGGGGGAGACCCAGTACTTC.

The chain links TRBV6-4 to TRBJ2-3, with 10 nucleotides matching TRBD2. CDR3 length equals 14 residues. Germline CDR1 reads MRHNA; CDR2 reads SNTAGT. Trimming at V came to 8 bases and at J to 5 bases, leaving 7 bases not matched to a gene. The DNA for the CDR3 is TGTGCCAGCGCGTCTAGCGGGGGAGAAGATACGCAGTATTTT. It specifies CASASSGGEDTQYF.

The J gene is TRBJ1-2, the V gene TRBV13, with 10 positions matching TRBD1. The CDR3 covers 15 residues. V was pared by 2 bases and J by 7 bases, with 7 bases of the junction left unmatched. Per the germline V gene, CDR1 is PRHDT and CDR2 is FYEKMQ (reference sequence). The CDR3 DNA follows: TGTGCCAGCAGCTTACATCCGGACAGGGGGACTGGCTACACCTTC. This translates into CASSLHPDRGTGYTF.

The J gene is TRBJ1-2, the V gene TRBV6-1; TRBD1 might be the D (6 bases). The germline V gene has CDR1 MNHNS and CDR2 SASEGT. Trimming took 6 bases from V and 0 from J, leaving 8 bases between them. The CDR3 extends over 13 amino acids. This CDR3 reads CASRQGTNYGYTF. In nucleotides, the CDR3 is TGTGCCAGCAGACAGGGTACTAACTATGGCTACACCTTC.

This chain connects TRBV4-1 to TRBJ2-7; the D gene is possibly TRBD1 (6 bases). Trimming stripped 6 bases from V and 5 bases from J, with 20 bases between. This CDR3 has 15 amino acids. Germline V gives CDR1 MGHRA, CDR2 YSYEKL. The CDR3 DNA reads TGCGCCAGCAGACCATCCTTCCGGGACAATAACGAGCAGTACTTC. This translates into CASRPSFRDNNEQYF.

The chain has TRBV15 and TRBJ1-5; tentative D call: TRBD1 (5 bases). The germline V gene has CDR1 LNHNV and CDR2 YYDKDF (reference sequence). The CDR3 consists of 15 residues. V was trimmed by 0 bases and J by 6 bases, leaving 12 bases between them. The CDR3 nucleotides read TGTGCCACCAGCAGAGACAAGGGGCGGATTCAGCCCCAGCATTTT. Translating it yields CATSRDKGRIQPQHF.

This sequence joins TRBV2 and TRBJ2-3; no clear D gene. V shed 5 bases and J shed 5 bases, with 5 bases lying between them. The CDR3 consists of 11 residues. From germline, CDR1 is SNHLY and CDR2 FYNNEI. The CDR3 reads CASSLVDTQYF. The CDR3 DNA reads TGTGCCAGCAGTCTAGTAGATACGCAGTATTTT.

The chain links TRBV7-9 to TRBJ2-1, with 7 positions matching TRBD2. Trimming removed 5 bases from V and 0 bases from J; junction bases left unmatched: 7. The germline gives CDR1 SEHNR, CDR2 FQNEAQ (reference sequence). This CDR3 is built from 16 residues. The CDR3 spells CASSSLRDYSYNEQFF. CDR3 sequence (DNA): TGTGCCAGCAGCAGCTTGCGGGACTACTCCTACAATGAGCAGTTCTTC.